This TCR beta chain came from a study of shared clonotypes between healthy human individuals. Selected positively for CCR7 and CD45RO-negative, naive CD8 cells excluded terminally differentiated effector memory CD45RA+ cells. Germline CDR1 reads ENHRY; CDR2 reads SYGVKD. V was shortened by 7 bases and J by 4 bases, with 29 bases between the two germline ends. CDR3 size: 18 residues. Generated by immunoSEQ multiplex PCR, the TCRdb table keeps only in-frame clones and is missing some. Altogether about 2.2 million clones are present, 80% to 95% being singletons, with the ten largest covering more than 1.5%.

The rearrangement joins TRBV10-3 to TRBJ2-7; either TRBD1 or TRBD2 may fit D (5 bases each). The clonotype was recovered from a man aged 18 to 35 in good health. Some clones in this sample may be carry-over from other donors' samples. The sequencing sample was made of naive CD8+ T cells from PBMCs. The CDR3 loop reads CAITETELSGHDPYEQYF. In DNA, the CDR3 is TGTGCCATCACCGAAACGGAGTTATCGGGGCATGACCCATACGAGCAGTACTTC.